Listed here are 29 T cell receptor beta chains from one sample, sequenced in a study of circulating CD8 cells and anti-PD-1 response in melanoma. Using around 14 ng of total RNA, TCR libraries were made with the QIAseq Immune Repertoire TCR panel. TCRdb ran MiXCR on the reads and lists one entry per CDR3 protein. The sample includes 350 to 400 distinct CDR3 sequences, 10% of them seen just once. Four subsets defined by PD-1 and/or TIGIT were sorted from live CD3+CD8+TCRalphabeta+ cells. This sample comprised CD8+ T cells from PBMCs, obtained at baseline or after one month of anti-PD-1 therapy (not recorded which). The receptors were gathered from a human donor with melanoma.

By frequency in the sample, this clonotype is hyperexpanded. CDR3 DNA sequence: TGTGCCAGCTCACCACTAGGCACAGATACGCAGTATTTT. It is translated as CASSPLGTDTQYF. The V call is TRBV18, the J call TRBJ2-3; D is ambiguous. In germline, CDR1 is KGHSH, CDR2 LQKENI. This CDR3 has 13 amino acids. With 1 base removed from V and 1 base from J, the gap between germline ends came to 3 bases.

Relative to its sample, this clonotype is medium-sized. CDR3: CASSQVDGANTGELFF. In DNA, the CDR3 is TGCGCCAGCAGCCAGGTTGATGGCGCGAACACCGGGGAGCTGTTTTTT. This chain uses TRBV4-3 with TRBJ2-2; no firm D call. Per germline, CDR1 LGHNA and CDR2 YSLEER. Trimming removed 3 bases from V and 0 bases from J, with 11 bases in between. The CDR3 contains 16 residues.

In its sample, this clonotype ranks as large. As DNA, the CDR3 is TGCGCCAGCAGCCCCGGAGGCTCCTACGAGCAGTACTTC. This translates into CASSPGGSYEQYF. The rearrangement links TRBV4-1 to TRBJ2-7, with a weak D call TRBD2 (5 bases). The CDR3 runs to 13 residues. CDR1 and CDR2 (germline): MGHRA, YSYEKL. The ends were cut back, 4 bases at V and 0 bases at J, with 7 bases in the middle.

This clonotype is classed as medium-sized. The chain is built from TRBV20-1 and TRBJ2-3, with TRBD1 matching over 8 bases. The CDR3 is 14 residues long. The ends lost 8 bases at V and 2 bases at J; junction bases unmatched: 9. CDR1 and CDR2 (germline): DFQATT, SNEGSKA (reference sequence). The CDR3 DNA is TGCAGTACGCAACAGGGGGAAGCCACAGATACGCAGTATTTT. This gives the protein CSTQQGEATDTQYF.

By share, this clonotype counts as large (0.1 to 1%). V usage is TRBV27 and J usage is TRBJ2-7; 12 bases map to TRBD2. CDR1 and CDR2 from the germline V gene are MNHEY and SMNVEV (reference sequence). V shed 4 bases, J shed 5 bases, and the junction held 9 bases outside the gene matches. CDR3 size: 16 residues. The CDR3 protein is CASSSRNGLAGNEQYF. CDR3 sequence (DNA): TGTGCCAGCAGTTCACGGAACGGACTAGCGGGAAACGAGCAGTACTTC.

Remarks on this clonotype: A single base separates this from a much larger clone, so it may be a read error. The chain combines TRBV19 with TRBJ2-1; tentatively, D is TRBD2 (7 bases). This CDR3 is 14 amino acids long. Germline values: CDR1 LNHDA, CDR2 SQIVND (reference sequence). The V gene lost 3 bases and the J gene lost 6 bases, with 12 bases spanning the gap. CDR3 nucleotide sequence: TGTGCCAGTAGTATCGGGGGGCCCTCCAATGAGCAGTTCTTC. The encoded protein is CASSIGGPSNEQFF.

As concerns this clonotype: One junction end does not reproduce the germline sequence, and a read error may be involved. V and J are TRBV28 and TRBJ2-5; the D gene could be TRBD1 or TRBD2 (6 bases each). Germline values: CDR1 MDHEN, CDR2 SYDVKM. This CDR3 spans 14 amino acids. The chain's CDR3 is CASRSTRGDETRYF. The CDR3 DNA is TGTGCCAGCAGAAGCACTAGGGGGGATGAGACCCGGTACTTC.

By frequency in the sample, this clonotype is medium-sized (0.01 to 0.1%). The chain employs TRBV12-3 or TRBV12-4 and TRBJ2-3; D is unresolved. The CDR3 covers 17 residues. Trimming left V 2 bases short and J 2 bases short, with 17 bases between. The CDR3 is CASSLYSRQATTDTQYF. CDR3 coding DNA: TGTGCCAGCAGTTTATACTCCAGGCAGGCTACCACAGATACGCAGTATTTT.

By share of the sample, this clonotype is large (0.1 to 1%). V gene TRBV19 combines with J gene TRBJ1-1; 8 bases are a match to TRBD1. This CDR3 contains 15 residues. Germline trimming cut 6 bases from V and 6 bases from J; bases unmatched to any gene: 12. Looked up from germline, CDR1 is LNHDA and CDR2 is SQIVND (reference sequence). CDR3 nucleotide sequence: TGTGCCAGTAGCCTTTGGGACACAGGGGGGTCTGAAGCTTTCTTT. It translates to CASSLWDTGGSEAFF.

As to this clonotype: A junction end diverges from the germline sequence, so it may reflect a read error. The V and J genes are TRBV9 and TRBJ2-2; D possibly corresponds to TRBD2 (5 bases). This CDR3 spans 16 amino acids. The V gene's germline CDR1 is SGDLS and CDR2 YYNGEE. The CDR3 nucleotides are TGTGCCAGCAGCGTAGATCGGGATTCGAGCACCGGGGATCTGTTTTTT. Its protein product is CASSVDRDSSTGDLFF.

By proportion, this clonotype is medium-sized (0.01 to 0.1%). The V and J genes are TRBV11-1 and TRBJ2-1; 7 bases line up with TRBD1. Trimming at V came to 0 bases and at J to 7 bases, leaving 6 bases not matched to a gene. The CDR3 covers 15 residues. Germline CDR1 is SGHAT and CDR2 is FQDESV (reference sequence). Written as DNA, the CDR3 is TGTGCCAGCAGCTTAGCGCCGACAGGGATGAATGAGCAGTTCTTC. Amino acid sequence: CASSLAPTGMNEQFF.

Details on this clonotype: A much larger clone lies one base from this, so it may be a read error. This is likely a read error, given that the CDR3 carries no conserved phenylalanine or tryptophan at its end. The CDR3 DNA is TGTGCCAGCAGCTTAGCGGACAGGGGTTATAATTCACCCCTCCACCTT. Protein: CASSLADRGYNSPLHL. The rearrangement uses TRBV7-2 and TRBJ1-6, with TRBD1 matching over 9 bases. V gave up 0 bases and J gave up 4 bases; unmatched junction bases: 1. The CDR3 runs 16 residues. Looked up from germline, CDR1 is SGHTA and CDR2 is FQGNSA.

This clonotype is judged large. The chain recombines TRBV28 with TRBJ1-3; 10 bases map to TRBD1. Germline CDR1 and CDR2: MDHEN and SYDVKM. The CDR3 sequence is 15 residues long. J lost 3 bases, V lost 6 bases, and 5 bases had no gene match. The CDR3 sequence: CASSKDRGRGNTIYF. CDR3 nucleotide sequence: TGTGCCAGCAGCAAAGACAGGGGGCGTGGAAACACCATATATTTT.

This clonotype is a singleton in its sample. The rearrangement joins TRBV19 to TRBJ2-7, with D perhaps assigned TRBD1 or TRBD2 (5 bases each). Trimming removed 5 bases at V and 2 bases at J, with 16 bases between. Per germline, CDR1 LNHDA and CDR2 SQIVND (reference sequence). CDR3 length equals 15 residues. The CDR3 DNA is TGTGCCAGTAGTTCCGGGACCGGGTCAACCTACGAGCAGTACTTC. Translated, it gives CASSSGTGSTYEQYF.

Judged by abundance, this clonotype is large. The chain has TRBV27 and TRBJ2-7, with TRBD1 matching 11 bases. Trimming at V came to 2 bases and at J to 2 bases, leaving 5 bases not matched to a gene. This CDR3 has 16 residues. CDR1 and CDR2 (germline): MNHEY, SMNVEV (reference sequence). Written as DNA, the CDR3 is TGTGCCAGCAGTTTAAGGGGACAGGGGGGCACCTACGAGCAGTACTTC. It is translated as CASSLRGQGGTYEQYF.

In its sample, this clonotype is large (0.1 to 1%). The chain's CDR3 is CASSLVTDYEQYF. The CDR3 region has the DNA TGTGCCAGCAGCTTAGTGACAGACTACGAGCAGTACTTC. The chain is built from TRBV7-2 and TRBJ2-7, with D possibly matching TRBD1 (5 bases). CDR1 is SGHTA and CDR2 is FQGNSA in the germline V gene. V shed 1 base and J shed 3 bases, with 7 bases lying between them. The CDR3 extends over 13 amino acids.

This clonotype is classed as large. V and J are TRBV7-2 and TRBJ2-1; tentatively, D is TRBD2 (6 bases). V shed 4 bases and J shed 2 bases, with 12 bases lying between them. Per germline, CDR1 SGHTA and CDR2 FQGNSA. This CDR3 region has 15 residues. The CDR3 DNA follows: TGTGCCAGCAGCTCCGGCTCGGGGGCCTACAATGAGCAGTTCTTC. The encoded protein is CASSSGSGAYNEQFF.

The chain combines TRBV25-1 with TRBJ2-2, with D unresolved. The V gene's germline CDR1 is MGHDK and CDR2 SYGVNS. Trimming pared 5 bases from V and 1 base from J, leaving 5 bases between. The CDR3 consists of 13 residues. The CDR3 protein is CASSSENTGELFF. Written as DNA, the CDR3 is TGTGCCAGCAGTTCCGAGAACACCGGGGAGCTGTTTTTT.

This clonotype is large. This chain links TRBV7-3 with TRBJ2-7; a weak D match, TRBD1 (6 bases). The CDR3 is 15 amino acids. V lost 5 bases and J lost 0, with 14 bases in between. CDR1 and CDR2 from the germline V gene are SGHTA and FQGTGA. The CDR3 DNA reads as TGTGCCAGCAGCCAAATGGACAGAAGCTCCTACGAGCAGTACTTC. As protein: CASSQMDRSSYEQYF.

This clonotype ranks as large. V usage is TRBV27 and J usage is TRBJ2-7; perhaps TRBD1 as D (6 bases). The CDR3 has 13 amino acids. Germline CDR1 MNHEY, CDR2 SMNVEV (reference sequence). V dropped 6 bases and J dropped 6 bases, with 15 bases sitting between them. CDR3 DNA: TGTGCCAGCAGGAGGACAGAGGATATCGAGCAGTACTTC. It yields the protein CASRRTEDIEQYF.

This clonotype is deemed medium-sized. CDR3 sequence: CASSSPLDPYGYTF. CDR3 coding DNA: TGTGCCAGCAGCTCCCCCCTAGACCCCTATGGCTACACCTTC. The chain recombines TRBV3-1 with TRBJ1-2; D ambiguous. The CDR3 has 14 residues. V lost 5 bases and J lost 4, with 14 bases in between. Germline V lookup: CDR1 LGHDT, CDR2 YNNKEL (reference sequence).

J is TRBJ2-5 and V is TRBV11-2, with 8 bases identical to TRBD1. Trimming took 2 bases from V and 3 from J; bases not matched to a gene: 14. The CDR3 consists of 18 residues. Germline V gene data show CDR1 as SGHAT and CDR2 as FQNNGV. CDR3 sequence reads: CASSLLATGQVGKETQYF. The CDR3 DNA follows: TGTGCCAGCAGCTTATTGGCCACGGGACAGGTTGGGAAAGAGACCCAGTACTTC.

This clonotype is judged medium-sized (0.01 to 0.1%). This chain uses TRBV6-2 or TRBV6-3 with TRBJ2-3, with D tentatively TRBD2 (6 bases). This CDR3 region has 14 residues. In germline, CDR1 is MNHEY, CDR2 SVGEGT. The V end lost 5 bases, the J end lost 5 bases, and 14 bases lay between the germline ends. CDR3 sequence: CASSRLGEVDTQYF. The CDR3 DNA reads as TGTGCCAGCAGTCGACTAGGGGAAGTAGATACGCAGTATTTT.

Relative to its sample, this clonotype is large. CDR3 protein: CASSQLEPLTDTQYF. In DNA, the CDR3 is TGTGCCAGCAGCCAACTAGAGCCCCTCACAGATACGCAGTATTTT. The chain is built from TRBV4-2 and TRBJ2-3; no definite D call. Trimming removed 2 bases at V and 2 bases at J, with 11 bases between. The CDR3 runs to 15 residues. Germline CDR1 LGHNA, CDR2 YNFKEQ.

This clonotype is large by share. This chain joins TRBV27 and TRBJ2-7, with D unclear. The germline gives CDR1 MNHEY, CDR2 SMNVEV (reference sequence). V was shortened by 7 bases and J by 6 bases, with 10 bases between the two germline ends. The CDR3 runs 11 residues. The CDR3 coding sequence is TGTGCCAGCATCTCTCAAAGCGAGCAGTACTTC. Translated, it gives CASISQSEQYF.

This clonotype qualifies as large (0.1 to 1%). The chain combines TRBV19 with TRBJ1-1; D is ambiguous. The V end was cut by 8 bases, the J end by 3 bases, with 16 bases between. Germline V gives CDR1 LNHDA, CDR2 SQIVND (reference sequence). This CDR3 comprises 14 residues. The CDR3 is CASHKGSSYTEAFF. In DNA, the CDR3 is TGTGCCAGTCACAAAGGGAGTTCGTACACTGAAGCTTTCTTT.

The sample holds a few counts of this clonotype. Given a much more abundant clone one base away, this may be a read error. This chain links TRBV28 with TRBJ2-5; TRBD1 aligns across 9 bases. The V segment lost 8 bases and the J segment 2 bases; nucleotides outside the gene matches: 21. This CDR3 has 19 residues. Looked up from germline, CDR1 is MDHEN and CDR2 is SYDVKM. The CDR3 DNA sequence: TGTGCCAGCGGTAACCCCGCGGGACAGGGATGGGTAACGCAAGAGACCCAGTACTTC. This sequence encodes CASGNPAGQGWVTQETQYF.

This clonotype is classed as large (0.1 to 1%). V is TRBV6-4 and J is TRBJ2-1; TRBD2 might be the D (6 bases). This CDR3 has 16 amino acids. V dropped 7 bases and J dropped 0 bases, with 16 bases sitting between them. The germline V gene has CDR1 MRHNA and CDR2 SNTAGT. CDR3 DNA sequence: TGTGCCAGCACGGGGGAGCCGTTTAGCTCCTACAATGAGCAGTTCTTC. Translation gives CASTGEPFSSYNEQFF.

This clonotype is labeled as medium-sized. The genes are TRBV28 and TRBJ1-5; the D gene is possibly TRBD1 (6 bases). V gave up 3 bases and J gave up 0 bases, with 18 bases separating them. From germline, CDR1 is MDHEN and CDR2 SYDVKM. The CDR3 covers 18 residues. The CDR3 DNA reads as TGTGCCAGCAGTTTCTCGTCGGACTCAGGGGATAGCAATCAGCCCCAGCATTTT. This gives the protein CASSFSSDSGDSNQPQHF. The entire variable domain, with the rest obtained from reference TRBV28 and TRBJ1-5, is as follows: DVKVTQSSRYLVKRTGEKVFLECVQDMDHENMFWYRQDPGLGLRLIYFSYDVKMKEKGDIPEGYSVSREKKERFSLILESASTNQTSMYLCASSFSSDSGDSNQPQHFGDGTRLSIL.